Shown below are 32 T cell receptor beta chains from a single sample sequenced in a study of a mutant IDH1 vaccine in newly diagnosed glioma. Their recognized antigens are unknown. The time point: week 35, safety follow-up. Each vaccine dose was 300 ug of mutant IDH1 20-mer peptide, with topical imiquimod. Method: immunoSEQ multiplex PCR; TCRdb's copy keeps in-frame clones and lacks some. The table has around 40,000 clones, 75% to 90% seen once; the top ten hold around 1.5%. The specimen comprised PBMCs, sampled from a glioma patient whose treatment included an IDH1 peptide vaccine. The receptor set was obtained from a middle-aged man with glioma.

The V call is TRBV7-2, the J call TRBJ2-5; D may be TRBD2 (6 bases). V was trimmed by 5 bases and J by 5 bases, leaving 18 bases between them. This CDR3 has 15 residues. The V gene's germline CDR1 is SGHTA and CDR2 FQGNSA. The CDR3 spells CASSRLVVGTETQYF. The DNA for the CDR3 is TGTGCCAGCAGCCGCTTGGTCGTGGGGACTGAGACCCAGTACTTC. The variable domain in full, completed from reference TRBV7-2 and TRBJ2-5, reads GAGVSQSPSNKVTEKGKDVELRCDPISGHTALYWYRQSLGQGLEFLIYFQGNSAPDKSGLPSDRFSAERTGGSVSTLTIQRTQQEDSAVYLCASSRLVVGTETQYFGPGTRLLVL.

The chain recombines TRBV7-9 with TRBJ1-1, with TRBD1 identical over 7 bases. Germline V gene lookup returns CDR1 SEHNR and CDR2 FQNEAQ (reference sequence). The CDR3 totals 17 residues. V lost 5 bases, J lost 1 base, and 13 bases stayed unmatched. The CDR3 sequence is CASSPRQGQGGNTEAFF. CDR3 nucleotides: TGTGCCAGCAGCCCACGACAGGGACAAGGAGGGAACACTGAAGCTTTCTTT.

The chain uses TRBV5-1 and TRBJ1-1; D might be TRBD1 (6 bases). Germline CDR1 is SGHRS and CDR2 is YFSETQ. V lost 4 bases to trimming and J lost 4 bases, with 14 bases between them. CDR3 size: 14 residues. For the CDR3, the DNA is TGCGCCAGCAGCGAACTTACAGGGACCACTGAAGCTTTCTTT. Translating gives CASSELTGTTEAFF.

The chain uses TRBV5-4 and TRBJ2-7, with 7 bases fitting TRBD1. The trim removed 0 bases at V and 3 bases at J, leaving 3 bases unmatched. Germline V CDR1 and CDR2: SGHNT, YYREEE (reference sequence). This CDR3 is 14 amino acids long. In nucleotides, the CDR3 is TGTGCCAGCAGCTTGGTGGCAGGGGGCTACGAGCAGTACTTC. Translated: CASSLVAGGYEQYF.

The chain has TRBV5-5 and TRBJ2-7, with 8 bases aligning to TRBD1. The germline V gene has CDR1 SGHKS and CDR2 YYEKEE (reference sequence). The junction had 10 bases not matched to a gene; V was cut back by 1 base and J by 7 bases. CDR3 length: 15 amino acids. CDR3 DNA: TGTGCCAGCAGCTTGAAGACAGGGGCCCATTTGGAGCAGTACTTC. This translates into CASSLKTGAHLEQYF. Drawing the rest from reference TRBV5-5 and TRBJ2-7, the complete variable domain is DAGVTQSPTHLIKTRGQQVTLRCSPISGHKSVSWYQQVLGQGPQFIFQYYEKEERGRGNFPDRFSARQFPNYSSELNVNALLLGDSALYLCASSLKTGAHLEQYFGPGTRLTVT.

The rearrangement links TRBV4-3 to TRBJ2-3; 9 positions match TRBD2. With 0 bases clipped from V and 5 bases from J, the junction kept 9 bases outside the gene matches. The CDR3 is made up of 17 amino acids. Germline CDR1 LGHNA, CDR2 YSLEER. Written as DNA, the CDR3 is TGCGCCAGCAGCCAAGATCTTTCCGCGGGAGGGGGAGATACGCAGTATTTT. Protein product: CASSQDLSAGGGDTQYF.

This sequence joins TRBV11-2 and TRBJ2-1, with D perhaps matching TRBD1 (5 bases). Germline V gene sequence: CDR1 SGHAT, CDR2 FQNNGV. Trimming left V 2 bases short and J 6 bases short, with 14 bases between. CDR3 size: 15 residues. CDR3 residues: CASSLTPQGLNEQFF. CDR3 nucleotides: TGTGCCAGCAGCTTAACCCCCCAGGGCCTCAATGAGCAGTTCTTC.

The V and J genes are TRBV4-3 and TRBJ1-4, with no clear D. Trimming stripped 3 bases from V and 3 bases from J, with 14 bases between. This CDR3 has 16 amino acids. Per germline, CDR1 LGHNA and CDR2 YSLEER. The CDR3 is CASSQAGMAPNEKLFF. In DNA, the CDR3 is TGCGCCAGCAGCCAGGCAGGAATGGCCCCTAATGAAAAACTGTTTTTT.

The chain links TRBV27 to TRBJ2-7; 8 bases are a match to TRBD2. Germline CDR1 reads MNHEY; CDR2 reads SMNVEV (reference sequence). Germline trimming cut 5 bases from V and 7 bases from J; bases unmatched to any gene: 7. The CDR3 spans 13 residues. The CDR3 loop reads CASSAGRGGEQYV. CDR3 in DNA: TGTGCCAGCAGTGCCGGGAGGGGCGGAGAGCAGTACGTC.

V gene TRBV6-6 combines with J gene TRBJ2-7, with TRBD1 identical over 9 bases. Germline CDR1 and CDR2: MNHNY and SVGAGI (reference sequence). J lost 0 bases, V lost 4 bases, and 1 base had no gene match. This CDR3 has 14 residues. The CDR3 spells CASSLQGASYEQYF. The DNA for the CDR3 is TGTGCCAGCAGTTTACAGGGGGCCTCCTACGAGCAGTACTTC.

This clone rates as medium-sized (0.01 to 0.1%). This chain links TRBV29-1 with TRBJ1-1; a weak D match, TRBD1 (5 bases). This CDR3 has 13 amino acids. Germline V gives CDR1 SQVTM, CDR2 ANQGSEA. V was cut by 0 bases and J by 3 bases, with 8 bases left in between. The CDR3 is CSVEEGGDTEAFF. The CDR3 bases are TGCAGCGTTGAAGAGGGGGGGGACACTGAAGCTTTCTTT.

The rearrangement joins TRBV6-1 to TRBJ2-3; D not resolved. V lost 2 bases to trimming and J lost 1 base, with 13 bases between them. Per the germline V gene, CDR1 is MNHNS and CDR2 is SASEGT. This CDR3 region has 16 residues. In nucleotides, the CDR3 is TGTGCCAGCAGTGAACAGCCCGCCGTCCGCACAGATACGCAGTATTTT. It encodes CASSEQPAVRTDTQYF.

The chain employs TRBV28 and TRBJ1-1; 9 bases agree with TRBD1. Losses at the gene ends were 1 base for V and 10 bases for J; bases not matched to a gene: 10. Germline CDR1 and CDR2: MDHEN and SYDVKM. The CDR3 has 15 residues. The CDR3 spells CASSLYRGPSERAFF. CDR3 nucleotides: TGTGCCAGCAGTTTATACAGGGGGCCGAGTGAGCGAGCTTTCTTT.

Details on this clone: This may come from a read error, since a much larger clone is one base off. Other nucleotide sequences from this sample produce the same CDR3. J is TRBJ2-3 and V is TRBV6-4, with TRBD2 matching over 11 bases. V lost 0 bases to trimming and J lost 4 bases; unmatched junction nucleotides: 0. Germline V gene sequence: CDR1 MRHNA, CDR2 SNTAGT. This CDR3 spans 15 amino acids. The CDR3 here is CASSDSSGGADTQYF. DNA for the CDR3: TGTGCCAGCAGTGACTCTAGCGGGGGGGCAGATACGCAGTATTTT.

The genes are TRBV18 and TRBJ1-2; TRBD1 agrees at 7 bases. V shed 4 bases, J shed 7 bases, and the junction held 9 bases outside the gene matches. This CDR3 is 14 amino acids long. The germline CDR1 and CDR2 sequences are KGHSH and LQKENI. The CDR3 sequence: CASSQGERGPGYTF. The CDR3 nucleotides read TGTGCCAGCTCACAGGGGGAGAGGGGGCCTGGCTACACCTTC. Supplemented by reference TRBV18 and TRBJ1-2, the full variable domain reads NAGVMQNPRHLVRRRGQEARLRCSPMKGHSHVYWYRQLPEEGLKFMVYLQKENIIDESGMPKERFSAEFPKEGPSILRIQQVVRGDSAAYFCASSQGERGPGYTFGSGTRLTVV.

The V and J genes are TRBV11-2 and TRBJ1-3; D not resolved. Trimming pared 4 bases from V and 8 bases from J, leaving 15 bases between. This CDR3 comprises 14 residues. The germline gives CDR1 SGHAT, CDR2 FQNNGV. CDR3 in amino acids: CASSSQWGADTIYF. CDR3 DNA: TGTGCCAGCAGCTCCCAGTGGGGTGCGGACACCATATATTTT.

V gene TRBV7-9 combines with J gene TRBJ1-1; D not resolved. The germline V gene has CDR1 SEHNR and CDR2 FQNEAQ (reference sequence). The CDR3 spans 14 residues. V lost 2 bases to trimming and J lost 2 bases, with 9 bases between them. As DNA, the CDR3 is TGTGCCAGCAGCTTACGGGCCCGAAACACTGAAGCTTTCTTT. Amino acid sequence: CASSLRARNTEAFF.

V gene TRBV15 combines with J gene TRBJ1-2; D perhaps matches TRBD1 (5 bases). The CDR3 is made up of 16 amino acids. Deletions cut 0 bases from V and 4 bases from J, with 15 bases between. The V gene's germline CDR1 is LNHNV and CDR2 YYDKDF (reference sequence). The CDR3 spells CATSRDMGTAFYGYTF. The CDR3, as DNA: TGTGCCACCAGCAGAGATATGGGGACGGCCTTCTATGGCTACACCTTC. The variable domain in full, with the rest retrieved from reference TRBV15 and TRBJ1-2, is DAMVIQNPRYQVTQFGKPVTLSCSQTLNHNVMYWYQQKSSQAPKLLFHYYDKDFNNEADTPDNFQSRRPNTSFCFLDIRSPGLGDTAMYLCATSRDMGTAFYGYTFGSGTRLTVV.

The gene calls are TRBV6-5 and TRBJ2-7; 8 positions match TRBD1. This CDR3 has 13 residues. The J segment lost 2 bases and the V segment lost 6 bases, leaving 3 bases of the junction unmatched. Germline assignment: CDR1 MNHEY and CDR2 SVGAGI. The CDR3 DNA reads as TGTGCCAGCAGGCCGGGACAGGCCTACGAGCAGTACTTC. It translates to CASRPGQAYEQYF.

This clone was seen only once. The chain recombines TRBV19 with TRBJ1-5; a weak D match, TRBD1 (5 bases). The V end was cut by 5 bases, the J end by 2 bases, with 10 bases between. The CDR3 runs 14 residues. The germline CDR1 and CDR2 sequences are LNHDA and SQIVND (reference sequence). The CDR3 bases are TGTGCCAGTAGTCAGGGCCATCGCAATCAGCCCCAGCATTTT. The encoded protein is CASSQGHRNQPQHF.

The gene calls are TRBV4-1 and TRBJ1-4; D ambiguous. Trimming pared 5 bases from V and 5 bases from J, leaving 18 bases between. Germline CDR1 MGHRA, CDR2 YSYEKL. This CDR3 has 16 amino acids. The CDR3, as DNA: TGCGCCAGCAGCGGGATCATAATGGGTGGAAATGAAAAACTGTTTTTT. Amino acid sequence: CASSGIIMGGNEKLFF.

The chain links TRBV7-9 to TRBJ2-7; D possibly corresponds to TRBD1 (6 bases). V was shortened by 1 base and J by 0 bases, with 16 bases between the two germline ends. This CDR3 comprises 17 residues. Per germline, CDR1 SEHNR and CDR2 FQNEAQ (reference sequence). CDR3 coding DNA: TGTGCCAGCAGCTTAGTACTTGACAGGTGGGACTCCTACGAGCAGTACGTC. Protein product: CASSLVLDRWDSYEQYV.

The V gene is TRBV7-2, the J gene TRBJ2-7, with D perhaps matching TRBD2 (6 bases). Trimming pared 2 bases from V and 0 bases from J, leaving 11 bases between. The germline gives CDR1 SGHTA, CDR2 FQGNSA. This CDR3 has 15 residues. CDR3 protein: CASSLIAATSYEQYF. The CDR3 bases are TGTGCCAGCAGCTTAATAGCGGCAACCTCCTACGAGCAGTACTTC. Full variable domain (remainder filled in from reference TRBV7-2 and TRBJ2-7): GAGVSQSPSNKVTEKGKDVELRCDPISGHTALYWYRQSLGQGLEFLIYFQGNSAPDKSGLPSDRFSAERTGGSVSTLTIQRTQQEDSAVYLCASSLIAATSYEQYFGPGTRLTVT.

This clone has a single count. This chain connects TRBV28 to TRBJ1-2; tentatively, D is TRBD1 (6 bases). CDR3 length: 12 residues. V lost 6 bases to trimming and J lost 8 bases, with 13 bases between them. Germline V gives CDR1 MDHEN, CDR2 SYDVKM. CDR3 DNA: TGTGCCAGCAGCCCGGGACACGGGGGCTACACCTTC. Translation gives CASSPGHGGYTF.

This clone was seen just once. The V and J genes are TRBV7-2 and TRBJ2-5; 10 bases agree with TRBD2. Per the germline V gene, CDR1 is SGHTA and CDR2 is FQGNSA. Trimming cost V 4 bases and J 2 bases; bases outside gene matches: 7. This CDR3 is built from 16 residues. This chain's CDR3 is CASSSRRAGGQETQYF. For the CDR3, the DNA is TGTGCCAGCAGCTCCCGCCGAGCGGGAGGGCAAGAGACCCAGTACTTC.

The CDR3 sequence is CASSPRTGEFEQYF. As DNA, the CDR3 is TGTGCCAGCAGCCCCCGGACAGGGGAGTTCGAGCAGTACTTC. The rearrangement uses TRBV11-2 and TRBJ2-7; 9 bases line up with TRBD1. In germline, CDR1 is SGHAT, CDR2 FQNNGV. V shed 5 bases and J 6 bases; nucleotides not matched to a gene: 8. The CDR3 loop spans 14 amino acids.

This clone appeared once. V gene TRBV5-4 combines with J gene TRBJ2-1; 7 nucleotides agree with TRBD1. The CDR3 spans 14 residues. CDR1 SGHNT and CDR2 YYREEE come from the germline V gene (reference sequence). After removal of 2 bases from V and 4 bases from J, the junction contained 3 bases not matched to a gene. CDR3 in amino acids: CASSFQGEYNEQFF. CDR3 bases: TGTGCCAGCAGCTTTCAGGGGGAATACAATGAGCAGTTCTTC.

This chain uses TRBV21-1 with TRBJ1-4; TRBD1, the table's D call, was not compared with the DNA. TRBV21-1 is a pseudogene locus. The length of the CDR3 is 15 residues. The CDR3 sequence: CASSKENRINEKLFF. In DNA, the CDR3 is TGTGCCAGCAGCAAAGAGAACAGGATTAATGAAAAACTGTTTTTT.

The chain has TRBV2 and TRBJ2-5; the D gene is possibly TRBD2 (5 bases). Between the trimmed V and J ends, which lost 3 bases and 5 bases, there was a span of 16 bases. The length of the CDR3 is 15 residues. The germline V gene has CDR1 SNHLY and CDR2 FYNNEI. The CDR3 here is CASSEIRTRTETQYF. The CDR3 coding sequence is TGTGCCAGCAGTGAGATAAGGACTCGTACTGAGACCCAGTACTTC.

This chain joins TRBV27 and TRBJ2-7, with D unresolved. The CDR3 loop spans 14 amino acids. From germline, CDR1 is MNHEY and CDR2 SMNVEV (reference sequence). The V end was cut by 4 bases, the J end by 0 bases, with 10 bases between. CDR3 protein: CASSSDGNSYEQYV. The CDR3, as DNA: TGTGCCAGCAGTTCGGACGGAAACTCCTACGAGCAGTACGTC.

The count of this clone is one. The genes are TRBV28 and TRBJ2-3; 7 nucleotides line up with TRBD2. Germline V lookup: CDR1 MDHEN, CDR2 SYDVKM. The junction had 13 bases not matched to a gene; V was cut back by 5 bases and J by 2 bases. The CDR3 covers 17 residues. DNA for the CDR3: TGTGCCAGCAGTCCCCCCGAATTGGGGAGGGTCACAGATACGCAGTATTTT. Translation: CASSPPELGRVTDTQYF.

The CDR3 region is CASSRAPNTEAFF. Written as DNA, the CDR3 is TGTGCCAGCAGCCGTGCTCCGAACACTGAAGCTTTCTTT. V is TRBV5-4 and J is TRBJ1-1; D gene uncertain. The V and J ends lost 4 bases and 1 base respectively, with 8 bases between them. This CDR3 contains 13 residues. Germline V gene data show CDR1 as SGHNT and CDR2 as YYREEE (reference sequence).